These 10 T cell receptor beta chains were sequenced from one sample in a study of T cell repertoires in cytomegalovirus infection. TCRdb ran MiXCR on the reads and lists one entry per CDR3 protein. The repertoire has some 240,000 distinct CDR3 sequences, about 15% of them found once; the top ten carry over 40%. Sequenced sample: CD8+ T cells from PBMCs. Source of these receptors: a human donor in good health (CMV status not recorded). Some clones in this sample may be carry-over from other donors' samples.

This clonotype occurred a few times. The J gene is TRBJ2-1, the V gene TRBV12-3 or TRBV12-4; the match to TRBD2 covers 7 bases. The CDR3 runs 16 residues. Losses at the gene ends were 2 bases for V and 4 bases for J; bases not matched to a gene: 8. In DNA, the CDR3 is TGTGCCAGCAGTTTATTTCGACTAGCCTCTTACAATGAGCAGTTCTTC. It yields the protein CASSLFRLASYNEQFF.

The rearrangement links TRBV19 to TRBJ2-7, with 12 bases matching TRBD1. The CDR3 length is 15 residues. Germline CDR1 LNHDA, CDR2 SQIVND (reference sequence). V lost 6 bases to trimming and J lost 4 bases; unmatched junction nucleotides: 7. CDR3 DNA sequence: TGTGCCAGTAGCTCCGGGACAGGGGGCAGGTACGAGCAGTACTTC. Encoded protein: CASSSGTGGRYEQYF.

In its sample, this clonotype was seen a few times. The chain is built from TRBV10-3 and TRBJ2-7; 9 nucleotides match TRBD1. The CDR3 is 14 amino acids. V lost 7 bases and J lost 0; bases outside the gene matches: 4. Germline values: CDR1 ENHRY, CDR2 SYGVKD. DNA for the CDR3: TGTGCCATCAAGCCGGGACAGGGCTCCTACGAGCAGTACTTC. As protein: CAIKPGQGSYEQYF.

Details on this clonotype: Sequence at one end of the junction differs from germline and may be a read error. J is TRBJ1-5 and V is TRBV6-1; the D is unclear. Germline V gives CDR1 MNHNS, CDR2 SASEGT. This CDR3 is 14 amino acids long. CDR3 DNA: TGTGCCAGCAGTTACTGGGATAGCTATCAGCCCCAGCATTTT. It codes for CASSYWDSYQPQHF.

About this clonotype itself: A much larger clone is a single base away; this may be a read error. The chain recombines TRBV11-2 with TRBJ2-5; D unresolved. Germline V gene data show CDR1 as SGHAT and CDR2 as FQNNGV. The CDR3 contains 14 residues. DNA for the CDR3: TGTACCAGCAGCCTCACACCGTACCAAGAGACCCAGTACTTC. Protein: CTSSLTPYQETQYF.

The genes are TRBV7-2 and TRBJ2-3; the D is unclear. The CDR3 is made up of 16 amino acids. V was shortened by 3 bases and J by 0 bases, with 13 bases between the two germline ends. Germline values: CDR1 SGHTA, CDR2 FQGNSA. The CDR3 DNA follows: TGTGCCAGCAGCTTGGAAGGGATTTCTAGCACAGATACGCAGTATTTT. Translated, it gives CASSLEGISSTDTQYF.

This clonotype was recorded many times. V is TRBV7-8 and J is TRBJ2-2, with 8 bases fitting TRBD1. Germline V gives CDR1 SGHVS, CDR2 FQNEAQ. The CDR3 covers 17 residues. V gave up 5 bases and J gave up 4 bases; unmatched junction bases: 12. Written as DNA, the CDR3 is TGTGCCAGCAGCCAACTCCGGACAGGGCCTGCCACCGGGGAGCTGTTTTTT. Its translation is CASSQLRTGPATGELFF.

The chain combines TRBV20-1 with TRBJ2-7; tentative D call: TRBD2 (5 bases). The germline V and J ends were trimmed by 5 bases and 2 bases, with 22 bases remaining between them. Germline-derived CDR1 and CDR2 are DFQATT and SNEGSKA (reference sequence). The CDR3 loop spans 16 amino acids. The CDR3 region has the DNA TGCAGTGCTGACCCACTTTCCCGGCTAGCCACCTACGAGCAGTACTTC. Translation gives CSADPLSRLATYEQYF.

The CDR3 DNA follows: TGTGCCAGCAGCCCGCGACAGGGGGAAGACACAGATACGCAGTATTTT. Translation: CASSPRQGEDTDTQYF. The chain recombines TRBV11-3 with TRBJ2-3; 9 bases agree with TRBD1. This CDR3 has 16 amino acids. Trimming cost V 5 bases and J 2 bases; bases outside gene matches: 8. Germline V gene sequence: CDR1 SGHNT, CDR2 YENEEA.

The chain uses TRBV28 and TRBJ1-5; D is uncertain. The germline V and J ends were trimmed by 5 bases and 2 bases, with 13 bases remaining between them. Germline assignment: CDR1 MDHEN and CDR2 SYDVKM. The CDR3 is 15 amino acids. The DNA for the CDR3 is TGTGCCAGCAGTCCACCGAGGGAGCGCAATCAGCCCCAGCATTTT. This sequence encodes CASSPPRERNQPQHF.